Described below is a single T cell receptor beta chain sequence and its context. Its specificity is unknown. CD8 cells regarded as naive lacked CD45RO, were positively chosen for CCR7, and omitted terminally differentiated effector memory CD45RA+ cells. Donors, healthy HIV-negative adults, lacked recent acute infections or vaccinations. The CDR3 length is 15 residues. Germline CDR1 SGHVS, CDR2 FQNEAQ. With 3 bases removed from V and 0 bases from J, the gap between germline ends came to 9 bases. The sample belongs to a study of shared clonotypes between healthy human individuals. The assay ran at deep level. Profiled with immunoSEQ multiplex PCR; TCRdb holds only in-frame clones, not every one. The repertoire holds roughly 550,000 clones, with 95% to 96% as singletons. Whole-study results and caveats: The rarefaction results pointed to incomplete sorted-subset sequencing despite large depth.

Sample: naive CD8+ T cells sorted from blood. The chain links TRBV7-8 to TRBJ2-1, with unresolved D. This TCR was recovered from a woman in her twenties or thirties in good health. CDR3 region: CASSFSPFSYNEQFF. In nucleotides, the CDR3 is TGTGCCAGCAGCTTCTCACCGTTCTCCTACAATGAGCAGTTCTTC.